Sequencing of this T cell receptor beta chain was carried out in a study of blood T cell repertoires in COVID-19. About the research overall: Acute and convalescent COVID-19 samples came from the United States, Italy and Spain.

The CDR3 has 14 residues. Germline lookup yields CDR1 SGHAT and CDR2 FQDESV (reference sequence). V was pared by 4 bases and J by 6 bases, with 16 bases between. Only one count was recorded for this clone. In the original processing: Researchers report that nucleated cell counts were estimated from reference gene primer amplification. Generated by immunoSEQ multiplex PCR, the TCRdb table keeps only in-frame clones and is missing some. V and J calls plus clone size are reproduced from that table; the DNA served to infer D and trimming. Of roughly 99,000 clones in the sample, 79% were seen once. The chain carries TRBV11-1 and TRBJ2-7, with a weak D call TRBD1 (6 bases). This clonotype was obtained from a woman of 80 years or more with active or convalescent COVID-19. The source material was peripheral blood. The CDR3 spells CASSSPRGTGEQYF. CDR3 in DNA: TGTGCCAGCAGCTCCCCAAGGGGGACGGGCGAGCAGTACTTC.